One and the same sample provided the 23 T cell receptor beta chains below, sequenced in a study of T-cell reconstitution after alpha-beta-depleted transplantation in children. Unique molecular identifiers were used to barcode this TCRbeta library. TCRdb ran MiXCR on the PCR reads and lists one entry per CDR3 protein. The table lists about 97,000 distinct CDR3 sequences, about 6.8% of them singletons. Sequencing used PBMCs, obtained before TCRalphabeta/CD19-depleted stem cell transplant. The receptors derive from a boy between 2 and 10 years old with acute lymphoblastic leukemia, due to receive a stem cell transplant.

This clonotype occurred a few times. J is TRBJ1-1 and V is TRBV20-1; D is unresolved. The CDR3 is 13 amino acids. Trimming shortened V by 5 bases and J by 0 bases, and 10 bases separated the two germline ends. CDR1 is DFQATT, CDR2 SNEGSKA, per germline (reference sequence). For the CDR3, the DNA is TGCAGTGCTCGGGTGCGGGTGAACACTGAAGCTTTCTTT. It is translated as CSARVRVNTEAFF.

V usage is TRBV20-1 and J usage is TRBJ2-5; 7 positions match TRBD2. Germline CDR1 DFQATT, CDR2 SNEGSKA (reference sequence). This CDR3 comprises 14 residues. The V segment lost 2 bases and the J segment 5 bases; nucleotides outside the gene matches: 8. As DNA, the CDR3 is TGCAGTGCTAGAACTAGGCCCGGGGGGGAGACCCAGTACTTC. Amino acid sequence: CSARTRPGGETQYF.

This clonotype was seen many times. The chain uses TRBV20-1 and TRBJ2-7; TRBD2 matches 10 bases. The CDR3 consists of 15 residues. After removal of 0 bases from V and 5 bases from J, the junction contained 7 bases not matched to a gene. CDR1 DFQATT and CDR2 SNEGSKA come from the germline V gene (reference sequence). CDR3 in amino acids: CSARDPGTSDHEQYF. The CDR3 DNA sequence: TGCAGTGCTAGAGACCCCGGGACTAGCGACCACGAGCAGTACTTC.

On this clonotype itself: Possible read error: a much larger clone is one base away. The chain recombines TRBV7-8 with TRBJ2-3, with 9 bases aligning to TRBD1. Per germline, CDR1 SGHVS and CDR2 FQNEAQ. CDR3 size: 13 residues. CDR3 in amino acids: CVATGGVTDTQYF. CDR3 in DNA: TGTGTCGCTACAGGGGGCGTGACAGATACGCAGTATTTT.

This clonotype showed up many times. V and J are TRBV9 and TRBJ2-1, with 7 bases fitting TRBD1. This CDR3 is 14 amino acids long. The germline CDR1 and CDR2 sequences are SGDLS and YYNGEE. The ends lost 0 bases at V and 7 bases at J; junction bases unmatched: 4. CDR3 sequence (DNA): TGTGCCAGCAGCGTAGCACAGGGGAGAAATGAGCAGTTCTTC. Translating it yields CASSVAQGRNEQFF.

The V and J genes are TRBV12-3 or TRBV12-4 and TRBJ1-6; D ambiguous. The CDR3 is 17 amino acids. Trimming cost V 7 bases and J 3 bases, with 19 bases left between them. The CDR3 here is CASTNPTDAYYNSPLHF. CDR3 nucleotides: TGTGCCAGCACCAACCCGACCGACGCTTACTATAATTCACCCCTCCACTTT.

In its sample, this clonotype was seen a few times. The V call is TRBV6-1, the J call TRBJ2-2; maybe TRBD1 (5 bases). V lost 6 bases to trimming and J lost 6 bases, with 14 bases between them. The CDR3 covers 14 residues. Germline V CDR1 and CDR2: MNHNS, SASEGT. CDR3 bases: TGTGCCAGCAGCCAATTCAGGGTGTCCGGGGAGCTGTTTTTT. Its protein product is CASSQFRVSGELFF.

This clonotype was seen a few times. CDR3 residues: CASSVWTGGETQYF. CDR3 DNA: TGTGCCAGCAGCGTTTGGACAGGGGGAGAGACCCAGTACTTC. This sequence joins TRBV9 and TRBJ2-5, with 10 bases matching TRBD1. CDR3 length: 14 amino acids. V lost 2 bases to trimming and J lost 4 bases; unmatched junction nucleotides: 2. CDR1 SGDLS and CDR2 YYNGEE come from the germline V gene.

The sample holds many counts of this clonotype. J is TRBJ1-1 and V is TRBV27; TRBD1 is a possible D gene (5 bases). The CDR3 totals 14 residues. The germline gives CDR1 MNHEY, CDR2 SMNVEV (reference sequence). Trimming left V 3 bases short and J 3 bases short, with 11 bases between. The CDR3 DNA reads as TGTGCCAGCAGTTTCCACGGGACTGACACTGAAGCTTTCTTT. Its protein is CASSFHGTDTEAFF.

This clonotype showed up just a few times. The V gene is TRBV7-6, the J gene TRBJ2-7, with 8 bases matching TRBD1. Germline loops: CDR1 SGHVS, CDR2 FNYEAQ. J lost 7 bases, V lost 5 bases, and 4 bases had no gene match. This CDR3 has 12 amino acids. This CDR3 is CASSSWDREQYF. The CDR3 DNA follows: TGTGCCAGCAGCAGCTGGGACAGGGAGCAGTACTTC. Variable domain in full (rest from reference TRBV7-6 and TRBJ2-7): GAGVSQSPRYKVTKRGQDVALRCDPISGHVSLYWYRQALGQGPEFLTYFNYEAQQDKSGLPNDRFSAERPEGSISTLTIQRTEQRDSAMYRCASSSWDREQYFGPGTRLTVT.

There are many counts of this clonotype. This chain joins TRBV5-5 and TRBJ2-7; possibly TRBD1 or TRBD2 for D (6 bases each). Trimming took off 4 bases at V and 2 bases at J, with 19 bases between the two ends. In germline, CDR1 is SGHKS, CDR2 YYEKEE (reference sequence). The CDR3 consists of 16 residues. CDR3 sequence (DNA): TGTGCCAGCAGCCACCCGGAGGGGGTGGGAACCTACGAGCAGTACTTC. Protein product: CASSHPEGVGTYEQYF.

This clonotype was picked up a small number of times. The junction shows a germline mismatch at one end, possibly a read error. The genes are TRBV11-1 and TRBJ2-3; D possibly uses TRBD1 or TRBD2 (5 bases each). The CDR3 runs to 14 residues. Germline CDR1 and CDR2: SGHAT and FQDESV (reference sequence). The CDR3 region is CASSLAVIGTALFF. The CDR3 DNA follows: TGTGCCAGCAGCTTAGCCGTAATTGGGACGGCTCTCTTTTTT.

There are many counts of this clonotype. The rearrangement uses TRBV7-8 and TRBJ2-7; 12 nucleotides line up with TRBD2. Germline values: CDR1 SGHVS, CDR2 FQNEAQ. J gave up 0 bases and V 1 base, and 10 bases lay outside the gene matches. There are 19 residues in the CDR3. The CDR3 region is CASSLVQTSGGSSSYEQYF. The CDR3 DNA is TGTGCCAGCAGCTTAGTTCAGACTAGCGGGGGAAGTAGCTCCTACGAGCAGTACTTC.

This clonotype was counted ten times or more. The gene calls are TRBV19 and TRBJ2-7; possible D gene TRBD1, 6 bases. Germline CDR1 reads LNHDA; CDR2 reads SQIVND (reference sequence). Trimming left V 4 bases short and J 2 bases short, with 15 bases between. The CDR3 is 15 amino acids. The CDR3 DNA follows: TGTGCCAGTAGTACGGACAGCCTAACGCCCTACGAGCAGTACTTC. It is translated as CASSTDSLTPYEQYF.

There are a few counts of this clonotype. The CDR3 coding sequence is TGCGCCAGCAGCCTGGACTCCAATGAGCAGTTCTTC. Its translation is CASSLDSNEQFF. The chain employs TRBV5-1 and TRBJ2-1; D is perhaps TRBD2 (5 bases). The V and J ends lost 4 bases and 6 bases respectively, with 8 bases between them. CDR3 length: 12 residues. Germline V gene sequence: CDR1 SGHRS, CDR2 YFSETQ.

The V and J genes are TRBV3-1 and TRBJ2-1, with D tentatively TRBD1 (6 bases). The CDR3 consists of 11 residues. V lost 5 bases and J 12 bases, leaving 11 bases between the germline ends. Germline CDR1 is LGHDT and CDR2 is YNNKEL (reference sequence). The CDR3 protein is CASSGDIGQFF. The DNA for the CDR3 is TGTGCCAGCAGCGGGGACATTGGGCAGTTCTTC.

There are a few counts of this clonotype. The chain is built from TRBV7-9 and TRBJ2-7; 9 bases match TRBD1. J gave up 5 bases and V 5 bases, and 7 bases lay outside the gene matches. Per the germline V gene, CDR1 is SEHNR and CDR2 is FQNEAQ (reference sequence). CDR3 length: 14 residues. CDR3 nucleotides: TGTGCCAGCAGCCCCGGGACAGGGAACCACGAGCAGTACTTC. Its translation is CASSPGTGNHEQYF.

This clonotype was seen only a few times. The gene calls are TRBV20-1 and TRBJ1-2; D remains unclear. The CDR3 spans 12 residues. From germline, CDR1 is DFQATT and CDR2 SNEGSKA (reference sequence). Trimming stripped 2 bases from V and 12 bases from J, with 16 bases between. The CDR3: CSARSGDGWNTF. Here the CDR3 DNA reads TGCAGTGCTAGAAGCGGTGACGGGTGGAACACCTTC.

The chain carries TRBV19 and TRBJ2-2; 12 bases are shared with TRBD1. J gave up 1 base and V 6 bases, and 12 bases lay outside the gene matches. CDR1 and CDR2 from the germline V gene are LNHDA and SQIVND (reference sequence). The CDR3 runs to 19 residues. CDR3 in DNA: TGTGCCAGTAGGAATTATTGGGACAGGGGGCGAAAGAACACCGGGGAGCTGTTTTTT. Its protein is CASRNYWDRGRKNTGELFF. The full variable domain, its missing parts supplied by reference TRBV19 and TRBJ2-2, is DGGITQSPKYLFRKEGQNVTLSCEQNLNHDAMYWYRQDPGQGLRLIYYSQIVNDFQKGDIAEGYSVSREKKESFPLTVTSAQKNPTAFYLCASRNYWDRGRKNTGELFFGEGSRLTVL.

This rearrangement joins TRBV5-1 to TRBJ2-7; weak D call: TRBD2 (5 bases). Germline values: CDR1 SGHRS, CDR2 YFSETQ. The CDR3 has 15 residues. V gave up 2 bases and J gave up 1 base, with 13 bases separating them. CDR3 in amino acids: CASSFFGGLSYEQYF. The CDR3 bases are TGCGCCAGCAGCTTCTTTGGCGGGCTTTCCTACGAGCAGTACTTC.

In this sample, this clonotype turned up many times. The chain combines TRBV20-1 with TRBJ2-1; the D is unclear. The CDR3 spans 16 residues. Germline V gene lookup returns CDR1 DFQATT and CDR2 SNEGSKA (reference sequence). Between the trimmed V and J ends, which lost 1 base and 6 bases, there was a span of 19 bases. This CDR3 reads CSARGTDPLFFNEQFF. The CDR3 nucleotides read TGCAGTGCTAGAGGGACCGATCCGCTCTTTTTCAATGAGCAGTTCTTC.

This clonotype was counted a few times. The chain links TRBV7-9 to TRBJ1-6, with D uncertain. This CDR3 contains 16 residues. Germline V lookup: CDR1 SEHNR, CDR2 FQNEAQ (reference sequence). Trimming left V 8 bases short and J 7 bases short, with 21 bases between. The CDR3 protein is CASAFLVGQLNSPLHF. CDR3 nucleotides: TGTGCCAGCGCCTTCCTAGTGGGTCAGTTAAATTCACCCCTCCACTTT.

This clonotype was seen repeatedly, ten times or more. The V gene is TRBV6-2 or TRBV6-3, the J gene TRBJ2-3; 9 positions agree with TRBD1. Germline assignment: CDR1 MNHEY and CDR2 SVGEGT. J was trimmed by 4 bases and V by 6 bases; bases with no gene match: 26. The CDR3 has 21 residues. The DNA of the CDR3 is TGTGCCAGCAGGGCTTCTCTCTTCGGGACAGGGATAAGGCATAAGCCAGATACGCAGTATTTT. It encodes CASRASLFGTGIRHKPDTQYF.